Presented here are 14 T cell receptor beta chains from one specimen sequenced in a study of blood T cell repertoires in COVID-19. Assay used: immunoSEQ multiplex PCR; TCRdb lists only in-frame clones, some missing. Among 30,000 to 35,000 clones listed, around 90% were seen once. Sequencing was performed on peripheral blood. These receptors all come from a man between 60 and 75 years old with active COVID-19.

The rearrangement joins TRBV27 to TRBJ2-1, with 13 bases aligning to TRBD2. The CDR3 contains 16 residues. Germline lookup yields CDR1 MNHEY and CDR2 SMNVEV (reference sequence). The J segment lost 5 bases and the V segment lost 5 bases, leaving 6 bases of the junction unmatched. The CDR3 loop is CASSPPGLAGNNEQFF. CDR3 in DNA: TGTGCCAGCAGTCCCCCGGGACTAGCGGGAAACAATGAGCAGTTCTTC.

V usage is TRBV15 and J usage is TRBJ2-2; D is unresolved. Germline V gives CDR1 LNHNV, CDR2 YYDKDF (reference sequence). Trimming left V 4 bases short and J 3 bases short, with 12 bases between. The CDR3 covers 15 residues. The CDR3 DNA reads as TGTGCCACCAGCAAAACACGTTTCGACACCGGGGAGCTGTTTTTT. Its protein product is CATSKTRFDTGELFF.

In its sample, this clone is medium-sized (0.01 to 0.1%). The rearrangement uses TRBV2 and TRBJ2-1; 8 bases fit TRBD2. Germline values: CDR1 SNHLY, CDR2 FYNNEI. This CDR3 is 15 amino acids long. After removal of 6 bases from V and 2 bases from J, the junction contained 6 bases not matched to a gene. The CDR3 reads CASSGGANTYNEQFF. Written as DNA, the CDR3 is TGTGCCAGCAGCGGGGGGGCTAACACCTACAATGAGCAGTTCTTC.

V is TRBV6-6 and J is TRBJ1-4; D is unresolved. Per germline, CDR1 MNHNY and CDR2 SVGAGI (reference sequence). Trimming cost V 2 bases and J 7 bases, with 8 bases left between them. The CDR3 has 13 residues. The CDR3, as DNA: TGTGCCAGCAGTTACGCGTTCGGTGAAAAACTGTTTTTT. Encoded protein: CASSYAFGEKLFF.

V is TRBV3-1 (or the pseudogene TRBV3-2) and J is TRBJ1-6; unclear D gene. This CDR3 spans 13 amino acids. V was cut by 1 base and J by 7 bases, with 5 bases left in between. Germline CDR1 LGHDT, CDR2 YNNKEL (reference sequence). The CDR3: CASSQGANSPLHF. The CDR3 bases are TGTGCCAGCAGCCAAGGGGCCAATTCACCCCTCCACTTT.

The chain carries TRBV30 and TRBJ2-5; 11 bases align to TRBD2. The CDR3 contains 15 residues. In germline, CDR1 is GTSNPN, CDR2 SVGIG (reference sequence). Trimming removed 0 bases from V and 4 bases from J; junction bases left unmatched: 4. The CDR3: CAWSVKLAGAETQYF. The CDR3 nucleotides are TGTGCCTGGAGTGTAAAACTAGCGGGAGCAGAGACCCAGTACTTC. The full variable domain, its missing parts supplied by reference TRBV30 and TRBJ2-5, is SQTIHQWPATLVQPVGSPLSLECTVEGTSNPNLYWYRQAAGRGLQLLFYSVGIGQISSEVPQNLSASRPQDRQFILSSKKLLLSDSGFYLCAWSVKLAGAETQYFGPGTRLLVL.

This chain links TRBV6-6 with TRBJ2-1; D remains unclear. CDR1 is MNHNY and CDR2 is SVGAGI in the germline V gene (reference sequence). The V and J ends lost 2 bases and 3 bases respectively, with 5 bases between them. CDR3 size: 13 residues. Here the CDR3 reads CASSYTSYNEQFF. Here the CDR3 DNA reads TGTGCCAGCAGTTACACCAGCTACAATGAGCAGTTCTTC.

This clone has just one count. This chain joins TRBV11-3 and TRBJ2-3; 10 bases map to TRBD1. Trimming removed 5 bases from V and 3 bases from J; junction bases left unmatched: 2. The CDR3 has 14 amino acids. Germline V gene data show CDR1 as SGHNT and CDR2 as YENEEA. CDR3: CASSPGQGTDTQYF. CDR3 DNA sequence: TGTGCCAGCAGCCCGGGACAGGGGACAGATACGCAGTATTTT.

The chain recombines TRBV19 with TRBJ1-4; D uncertain. CDR1 and CDR2 from the germline V gene are LNHDA and SQIVND (reference sequence). The CDR3 has 16 residues. The V end was cut by 6 bases, the J end by 0 bases, with 14 bases between. CDR3 nucleotides: TGTGCCAGTAGCCCCCGAGGGATAACAACTAATGAAAAACTGTTTTTT. Its protein product is CASSPRGITTNEKLFF.

The chain carries TRBV5-5 and TRBJ2-7; TRBD2 agrees at 8 bases. Germline trimming cut 3 bases from V and 9 bases from J; bases unmatched to any gene: 14. The CDR3 totals 15 residues. Germline CDR1 and CDR2: SGHKS and YYEKEE (reference sequence). The CDR3 region is CASSSRTSRTLVQYF. In DNA, the CDR3 is TGTGCCAGCAGCTCGCGGACTAGCCGTACGTTGGTGCAGTACTTC.

The chain couples TRBV9 to TRBJ2-2; D unresolved. CDR3 size: 13 residues. CDR1 SGDLS and CDR2 YYNGEE come from the germline V gene. Trimming stripped 4 bases from V and 7 bases from J, with 11 bases between. In DNA, the CDR3 is TGTGCCAGCAGCCCTCTAACTGGCGGGGAGCTGTTTTTT. It is translated as CASSPLTGGELFF.

Regarding this clone: An end of the junction does not agree with germline; a read error may underlie this. The chain couples TRBV7-7 to TRBJ2-7; D call uncertain. The CDR3 totals 13 residues. Germline V lookup: CDR1 SSHAT, CDR2 FNYEAQ (reference sequence). CDR3 bases: TGTGCTAGCAGCTTAGGCAGATACTACGAGCAGTACTTC. This translates into CASSLGRYYEQYF.

V usage is TRBV4-1 and J usage is TRBJ2-7, with a tentative D call TRBD2 (6 bases). Germline assignment: CDR1 MGHRA and CDR2 YSYEKL. The CDR3 covers 15 residues. V was cut by 3 bases and J by 4 bases, with 16 bases left in between. The CDR3, as DNA: TGCGCCAGCAGCCACCTCATAGCGGCGGGGTACGAGCAGTACTTC. It yields the protein CASSHLIAAGYEQYF.

The chain is built from TRBV19 and TRBJ2-7; the D gene is possibly TRBD2 (5 bases). Trimming cost V 4 bases and J 5 bases, with 12 bases left between them. The CDR3 consists of 13 residues. CDR1 is LNHDA and CDR2 is SQIVND in the germline V gene (reference sequence). The CDR3 here is CASSNPPGNEQYF. The DNA for the CDR3 is TGTGCCAGTAGTAACCCCCCGGGGAACGAGCAGTACTTC.